The 27 T cell receptor beta chains listed next were all sequenced from one sample in a study of T cell repertoires in cytomegalovirus infection. TCRdb passed the reads through MiXCR, listing each CDR3 protein once. This table has 360,000 or so distinct CDR3 sequences, roughly 34% appearing once. Their target antigens are unknown. Sequenced here: cultured PBMCs, sampled from culture after CMV antigen stimulation. The receptor source for this set is a human donor in good health (CMV status not recorded). Some clones in this sample may be carry-over from other donors' samples.

As for this clonotype: This CDR3 fails to terminate in the conserved phenylalanine or tryptophan, so it likely reflects a read error. No DNA is shown, since the ends of the CDR3 on it are uncertain; the CDR3 is the one TCRdb lists. The chain joins TRBV7-2 to TRBJ2-7; the D call of TRBD1 is as the table states it, not checked on the DNA. Germline V CDR1 and CDR2: SGHTA, FQGNSA. The CDR3 has 8 residues if both end residues are counted. The CDR3 loop is CASSLPGD.

This chain links TRBV9 with TRBJ2-5; D not certain. Germline V gene lookup returns CDR1 SGDLS and CDR2 YYNGEE. This CDR3 has 15 amino acids. The ends were cut back, 0 bases at V and 3 bases at J, with 12 bases in the middle. CDR3 sequence: CASSVGIRSEETQYF. As DNA, the CDR3 is TGTGCCAGCAGCGTAGGAATAAGATCAGAAGAGACCCAGTACTTC.

This clonotype was counted many times. The chain is built from TRBV7-2 and TRBJ1-2, with 12 positions matching TRBD1. Trimming at V came to 8 bases and at J to 2 bases, leaving 6 bases not matched to a gene. This CDR3 spans 15 amino acids. Germline CDR1 SGHTA, CDR2 FQGNSA. Here the CDR3 reads CASQGQGAGNYGYTF. The CDR3, as DNA: TGTGCCAGCCAGGGACAGGGGGCGGGAAACTATGGCTACACCTTC. The entire variable domain, with the rest obtained from reference TRBV7-2 and TRBJ1-2, is as follows: GAGVSQSPSNKVTEKGKDVELRCDPISGHTALYWYRQSLGQGLEFLIYFQGNSAPDKSGLPSDRFSAERTGGSVSTLTIQRTQQEDSAVYLCASQGQGAGNYGYTFGSGTRLTVV.

The chain uses TRBV29-1 and TRBJ1-3, with D hard to call. V lost 3 bases and J lost 0, with 12 bases in between. The CDR3 consists of 15 residues. Germline-derived CDR1 and CDR2 are SQVTM and ANQGSEA. CDR3 in amino acids: CSVETGGSSGNTIYF. The CDR3 coding sequence is TGCAGCGTTGAGACGGGAGGAAGCTCTGGAAACACCATATATTTT. Full variable domain (missing parts from reference TRBV29-1 and TRBJ1-3): SAVISQKPSRDICQRGTSLTIQCQVDSQVTMMFWYRQQPGQSLTLIATANQGSEATYESGFVIDKFPISRPNLTFSTLTVSNMSPEDSSIYLCSVETGGSSGNTIYFGEGSWLTVV.

This clonotype has a handful of counts. This rearrangement joins TRBV10-3 to TRBJ2-7; no definite D call. V gave up 0 bases and J gave up 7 bases, with 10 bases separating them. Germline-derived CDR1 and CDR2 are ENHRY and SYGVKD. The CDR3 loop spans 13 amino acids. CDR3: CAISESTKGEQYV. CDR3 sequence (DNA): TGTGCCATCAGTGAGTCTACAAAGGGTGAGCAGTACGTC.

The chain uses TRBV19 and TRBJ1-1; a possible D gene is TRBD1 (5 bases). This CDR3 has 14 amino acids. V lost 7 bases and J 4 bases, leaving 16 bases between the germline ends. CDR1 and CDR2 (germline): LNHDA, SQIVND (reference sequence). The CDR3 sequence is CASKVIGGSTEAFF. In nucleotides, the CDR3 is TGTGCCAGTAAGGTGATCGGGGGGTCCACTGAAGCTTTCTTT.

This clonotype was counted a few times. The rearrangement uses TRBV11-3 and TRBJ2-5; 12 positions agree with TRBD2. The CDR3 is 17 amino acids. V lost 3 bases, J lost 5 bases, and 10 bases stayed unmatched. Germline loops: CDR1 SGHNT, CDR2 YENEEA. CDR3 DNA: TGTGCCAGCAGCTTTAGACTAGCGGGAGTCGGGGCGGAGACCCAGTACTTC. Its translation: CASSFRLAGVGAETQYF.

The CDR3 DNA follows: TGTGCCAGTAGTCGCTGGGACAACAAAAACATTCAGTACTTC. Translating it yields CASSRWDNKNIQYF. The V and J genes are TRBV19 and TRBJ2-4; tentatively, D is TRBD1 (6 bases). V shed 5 bases and J shed 3 bases, with 11 bases lying between them. Germline V gene sequence: CDR1 LNHDA, CDR2 SQIVND (reference sequence). The CDR3 has 14 residues.

To note about this clonotype: Sequence at one end of the junction differs from germline and may be a read error. This chain joins TRBV7-8 and TRBJ2-5; D might be TRBD1 (7 bases). CDR3 length: 15 residues. The V gene's germline CDR1 is SGHVS and CDR2 FQNEAQ. The CDR3 region is CASTSGGPDQETQNF. In DNA form, the CDR3 reads TGTGCCAGCACCTCAGGGGGGCCAGATCAAGAGACCCAGAACTTC.

Notes on this clonotype: At one of its ends the junction is not consistent with the germline gene, which may arise from a read error. The chain is built from TRBV7-2 and TRBJ1-4, with D unclear. Germline CDR1 is SGHTA and CDR2 is FQGNSA. The CDR3 is 9 residues long. The CDR3 region is CASSQSTVF. The CDR3, as DNA: TGTGCCAGCAGCCAATCAACTGTTTTT.

This chain connects TRBV25-1 to TRBJ2-2; 7 bases agree with TRBD2. The CDR3 has 17 amino acids. CDR1 and CDR2 (germline): MGHDK, SYGVNS. The trim removed 4 bases at V and 3 bases at J, leaving 11 bases unmatched. CDR3 nucleotide sequence: TGTGCCAGCAGTGCTGTATTACGGCTAGCGGACACCGGGGAGCTGTTTTTT. Translation gives CASSAVLRLADTGELFF.

This clonotype was counted between two and nine times. The chain is built from TRBV5-6 and TRBJ2-7; 7 positions agree with TRBD1. The CDR3 has 15 residues. Per the germline V gene, CDR1 is SGHDT and CDR2 is YYEEEE. The V segment lost 2 bases and the J segment 1 base; nucleotides outside the gene matches: 6. Here the CDR3 reads CASSLTPGQSYEQYV. In DNA, the CDR3 is TGTGCCAGCAGCTTAACCCCGGGACAGTCCTACGAGCAGTACGTC.

The gene calls are TRBV28 and TRBJ2-2; 10 bases line up with TRBD2. The V segment lost 7 bases and the J segment 2 bases; nucleotides outside the gene matches: 4. The germline gives CDR1 MDHEN, CDR2 SYDVKM. The CDR3 contains 15 residues. In nucleotides, the CDR3 is TGTGCCAGCACTAGCGGGGGTCCCAACACCGGGGAGCTGTTTTTT. The encoded protein is CASTSGGPNTGELFF.

This clonotype was counted only a few times. The rearrangement uses TRBV7-6 and TRBJ2-3; D might be TRBD2 (6 bases). In germline, CDR1 is SGHVS, CDR2 FNYEAQ. This CDR3 has 16 amino acids. With 1 base removed from V and 1 base from J, the gap between germline ends came to 12 bases. The CDR3 spells CASSLVSGVRTDTQYF. The CDR3 bases are TGTGCCAGCAGCTTAGTTTCGGGAGTGCGCACAGATACGCAGTATTTT.

The J gene is TRBJ1-5, the V gene TRBV20-1; D might be TRBD1 (5 bases). V was shortened by 5 bases and J by 2 bases, with 13 bases between the two germline ends. CDR1 is DFQATT, CDR2 SNEGSKA, per germline (reference sequence). This CDR3 contains 14 residues. The CDR3 reads CSAGGGLGNQPQHF. The CDR3 nucleotides read TGCAGTGCTGGGGGAGGGCTGGGCAATCAGCCCCAGCATTTT.

This clonotype has a handful of counts. The chain has TRBV7-2 and TRBJ1-1; possibly TRBD1 for D (6 bases). V lost 6 bases and J 1 base, leaving 18 bases between the germline ends. This CDR3 comprises 16 residues. The V gene's germline CDR1 is SGHTA and CDR2 FQGNSA. The CDR3: CASRESSGHPNTEAFF. The CDR3 DNA follows: TGTGCCAGCAGGGAAAGTTCGGGACACCCGAACACTGAAGCTTTCTTT.

In this sample, this clonotype turned up a few times. The chain carries TRBV5-1 and TRBJ1-6; 8 nucleotides agree with TRBD1. Germline values: CDR1 SGHRS, CDR2 YFSETQ. After removal of 1 base from V and 9 bases from J, the junction contained 3 bases not matched to a gene. This CDR3 is 14 amino acids long. The CDR3 coding sequence is TGCGCCAGCAGCTTGCTGCAGGGGGCTTCACCCCTCCACTTT. Translated, it gives CASSLLQGASPLHF.

The chain employs TRBV12-3 or TRBV12-4 and TRBJ2-7; D possibly matches TRBD1 or TRBD2 (5 bases each). Deletions cut 0 bases from V and 3 bases from J, with 9 bases between. CDR3 length equals 14 residues. CDR3: CASSLARDGYEQYF. The CDR3 coding sequence is TGTGCCAGCAGTTTAGCCCGGGACGGCTACGAGCAGTACTTC.

This clonotype was observed a few times. V and J are TRBV7-2 and TRBJ1-1; D gene ambiguous. CDR1 SGHTA and CDR2 FQGNSA come from the germline V gene. V was shortened by 5 bases and J by 6 bases, with 13 bases between the two germline ends. This CDR3 is 13 amino acids long. DNA of the CDR3: TGTGCCAGCAGCCCTCCGAGCAGGCCTGAAGCTTTCTTT. It translates to CASSPPSRPEAFF.

The rearrangement uses TRBV20-1 and TRBJ2-1; TRBD1 might be the D (5 bases). V was clipped by 5 bases and J by 9 bases, with 11 bases between them. This CDR3 comprises 11 residues. CDR1 and CDR2 (germline): DFQATT, SNEGSKA (reference sequence). DNA of the CDR3: TGCAGTGCTTCAGGGCGTGTTGAGCAGTTCTTC. Translated: CSASGRVEQFF.

The table lists this clonotype with many counts. V and J are TRBV7-2 and TRBJ2-7, with 7 bases that match TRBD2. The CDR3 is 15 amino acids. From germline, CDR1 is SGHTA and CDR2 FQGNSA. V gave up 1 base and J gave up 2 bases; unmatched junction bases: 5. The CDR3 here is CASSLEASGPYEQYF. DNA of the CDR3: TGTGCCAGCAGCTTAGAGGCTAGCGGTCCCTACGAGCAGTACTTC.

The gene calls are TRBV19 and TRBJ2-1; 10 bases are a match to TRBD2. V shed 5 bases, J shed 5 bases, and the junction held 12 bases outside the gene matches. The length of the CDR3 is 17 residues. The germline V gene has CDR1 LNHDA and CDR2 SQIVND (reference sequence). CDR3 sequence: CASSPYQSSGGNNEQFF. The CDR3 DNA is TGTGCCAGTAGTCCCTATCAATCTAGCGGGGGCAACAATGAGCAGTTCTTC.

This chain's CDR3 is CASSLGTSGKGYF. CDR3 nucleotide sequence: TGTGCCAGCAGCTTGGGGACTAGCGGGAAAGGGTACTTC. The chain couples TRBV11-2 to TRBJ2-5; TRBD2 matches 13 bases. Germline loops: CDR1 SGHAT, CDR2 FQNNGV. The CDR3 loop spans 13 amino acids. Trimming removed 3 bases from V and 13 bases from J; junction bases left unmatched: 5.

This clonotype was counted many times. The rearrangement links TRBV7-2 to TRBJ1-5, with 9 nucleotides matching TRBD1. Trimming cost V 3 bases and J 1 base; bases outside gene matches: 1. In germline, CDR1 is SGHTA, CDR2 FQGNSA. The CDR3 covers 15 residues. The CDR3 nucleotides are TGTGCCAGCAGCTTGACAGGGGGAAGCAATCAGCCCCAGCATTTT. It codes for CASSLTGGSNQPQHF.

The rearrangement uses TRBV9 and TRBJ2-5; D is undetermined. The V and J ends lost 0 bases and 5 bases respectively, with 8 bases between them. The CDR3 covers 13 residues. CDR1 and CDR2 from the germline V gene are SGDLS and YYNGEE. CDR3 in DNA: TGTGCCAGCAGCGTAGGATTCTTGGAGACCCAGTACTTC. It encodes CASSVGFLETQYF.

The gene calls are TRBV6-5 and TRBJ2-1; TRBD2 agrees at 10 bases. CDR1 and CDR2 (germline): MNHEY, SVGAGI. The CDR3 covers 14 residues. J lost 8 bases, V lost 7 bases, and 8 bases had no gene match. This CDR3 is CASKPGLAIDEQFF. In nucleotides, the CDR3 is TGTGCCAGCAAACCGGGACTAGCGATCGATGAGCAGTTCTTC.

This clonotype was seen only a few times. The gene calls are TRBV11-3 and TRBJ2-1, with 8 bases matching TRBD1. Looked up from germline, CDR1 is SGHNT and CDR2 is YENEEA. The trim removed 5 bases at V and 4 bases at J, leaving 7 bases unmatched. The CDR3 runs 15 residues. The CDR3 DNA is TGTGCCAGCAGCCCACCCGGGACAGGTTACAATGAGCAGTTCTTC. It codes for CASSPPGTGYNEQFF.